This T cell receptor beta chain is drawn from a study of early stage breast cancer tumors. Overall study results and limits: Tumors had about 2.5-fold higher T cell density and higher clonality than adjacent normal breast tissue. Blood repertoires resembled normal breast more than tumor. Most shared enriched TCRB sequences were commonly generated ones.

Assay used: immunoSEQ multiplex PCR; TCRdb lists only in-frame clones, some missing. The table lists 51,000 or so clones, roughly 84% of them singletons. With regard to this clone: Its antigen is unknown.

Input material: blood. This TCR came from a person aged 50-59 years with breast cancer.

The CDR3 spells CASSERTGELFF. CDR3 DNA sequence: TGTGCCAGCAGTGAGAGGACGGGGGAGCTGTTTTTT. V usage is TRBV27 and J usage is TRBJ2-2; D ambiguous. Germline assignment: CDR1 MNHEY and CDR2 SMNVEV (reference sequence). Trimming pared 5 bases from V and 8 bases from J, leaving 9 bases between. CDR3 size: 12 residues.